The table lists the clone carrying this T cell receptor (beta chain) with a count of one. The method was immunoSEQ multiplex PCR; TCRdb's version includes in-frame clones alone and lacks a portion of them. The repertoire holds some 40,000 clones, with roughly 93% as singletons. These data originate in a study of T cell changes during pregnancy in multiple sclerosis. Germline V gives CDR1 MNHEY, CDR2 SVGAGI. Trimming removed 6 bases from V and 3 bases from J; junction bases left unmatched: 8. The CDR3 totals 14 residues. Here the sequenced sample was CD4+ T cells from peripheral blood mononuclear cells, taken after pregnancy. This receptor was obtained from a female donor with multiple sclerosis, enrolled in a pregnancy study. The rearrangement links TRBV6-5 to TRBJ2-7, with 7 bases lining up with TRBD1. The CDR3, as DNA: TGTGCCAGCAGAGCCGGACAGGTTAGCTACGAGCAGTACTTC. This codes for CASRAGQVSYEQYF.